This TCR beta chain comes out of a study of T cell repertoires in cytomegalovirus infection. Germline V lookup: CDR1 MGHRA, CDR2 YSYEKL. This CDR3 region has 14 residues. V lost 0 bases and J lost 7, with 13 bases in between. This clonotype was observed a few times. Its antigen remains unknown. From the reads, TCRdb called clonotypes with MiXCR, one entry per CDR3 protein. The sample yields 700,000 to 850,000 distinct CDR3 sequences, about 31% seen once. The sample here was cultured CD8+ T cells from PBMCs, taken from culture after CMV antigen stimulation. This sequence originates from a human donor in good health (CMV status not recorded). Some clones in this sample may be carry-over from other donors' samples. V and J are TRBV4-1 and TRBJ2-7; the D gene is possibly TRBD2 (6 bases). The DNA for the CDR3 is TGCGCCAGCAGCCAAGATGGCCGGGGGAGAGAGCAGTACTTC. Translation: CASSQDGRGREQYF.